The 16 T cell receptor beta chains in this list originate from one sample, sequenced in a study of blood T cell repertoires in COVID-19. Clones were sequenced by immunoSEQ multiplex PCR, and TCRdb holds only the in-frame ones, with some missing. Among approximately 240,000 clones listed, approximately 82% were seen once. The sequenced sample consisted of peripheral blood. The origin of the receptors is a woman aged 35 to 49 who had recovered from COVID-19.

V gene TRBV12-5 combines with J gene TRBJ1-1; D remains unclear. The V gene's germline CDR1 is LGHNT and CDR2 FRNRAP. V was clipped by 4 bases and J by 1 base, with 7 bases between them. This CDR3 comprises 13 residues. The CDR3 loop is CASGSEENTEAFF. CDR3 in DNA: TGTGCTAGTGGTTCCGAGGAGAACACTGAAGCTTTCTTT.

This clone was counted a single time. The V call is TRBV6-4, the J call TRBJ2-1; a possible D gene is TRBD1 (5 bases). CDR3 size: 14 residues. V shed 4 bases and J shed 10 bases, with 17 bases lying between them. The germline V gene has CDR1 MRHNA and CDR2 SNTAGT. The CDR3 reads CASSVEGAIKEQFF. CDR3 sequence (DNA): TGTGCCAGCAGTGTTGAAGGGGCAATTAAGGAGCAGTTCTTC.

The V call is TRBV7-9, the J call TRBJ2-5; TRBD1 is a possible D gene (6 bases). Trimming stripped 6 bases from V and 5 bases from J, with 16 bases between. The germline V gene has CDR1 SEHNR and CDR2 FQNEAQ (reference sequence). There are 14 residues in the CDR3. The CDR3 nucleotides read TGTGCCAGCAGAATAGAAGGGGGAAAGGAGACCCAGTACTTC. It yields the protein CASRIEGGKETQYF.

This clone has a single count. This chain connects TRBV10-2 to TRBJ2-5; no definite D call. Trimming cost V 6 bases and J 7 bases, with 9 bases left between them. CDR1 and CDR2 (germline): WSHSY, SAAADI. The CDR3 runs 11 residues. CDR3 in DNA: TGCGCCAGCAGAGACACTTGGACCCAGTACTTC. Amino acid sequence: CASRDTWTQYF.

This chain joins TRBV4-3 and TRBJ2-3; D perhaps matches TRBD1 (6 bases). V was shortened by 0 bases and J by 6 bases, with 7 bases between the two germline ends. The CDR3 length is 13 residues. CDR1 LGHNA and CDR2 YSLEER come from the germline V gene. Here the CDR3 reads CASSQDRGDTQYF. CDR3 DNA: TGCGCCAGCAGCCAAGACAGGGGTGATACGCAGTATTTT.

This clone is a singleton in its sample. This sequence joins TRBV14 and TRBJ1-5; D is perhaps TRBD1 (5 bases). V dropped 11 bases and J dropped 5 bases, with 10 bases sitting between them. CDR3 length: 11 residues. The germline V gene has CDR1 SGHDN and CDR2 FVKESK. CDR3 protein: CASSGDQPQHF. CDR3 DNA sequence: TGTGCCTCGTCGGGGGATCAGCCCCAGCATTTT.

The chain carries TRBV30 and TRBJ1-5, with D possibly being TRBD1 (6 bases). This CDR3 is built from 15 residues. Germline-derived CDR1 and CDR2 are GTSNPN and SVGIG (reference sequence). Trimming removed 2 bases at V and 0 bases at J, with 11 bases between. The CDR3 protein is CAWSWNRDSNQPQHF. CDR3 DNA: TGTGCCTGGAGTTGGAACAGGGATAGCAATCAGCCCCAGCATTTT.

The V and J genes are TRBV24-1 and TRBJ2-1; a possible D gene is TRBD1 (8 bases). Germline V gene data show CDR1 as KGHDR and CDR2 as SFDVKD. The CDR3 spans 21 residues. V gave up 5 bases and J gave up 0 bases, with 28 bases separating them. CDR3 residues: CATSVSGGQGAGWSSYNEQFF. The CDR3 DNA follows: TGTGCCACCAGTGTGTCGGGGGGCCAGGGGGCCGGGTGGAGCTCCTACAATGAGCAGTTCTTC.

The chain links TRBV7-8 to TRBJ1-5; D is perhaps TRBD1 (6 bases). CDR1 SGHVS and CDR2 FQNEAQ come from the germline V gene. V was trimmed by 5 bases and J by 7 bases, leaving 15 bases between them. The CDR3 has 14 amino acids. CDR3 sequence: CASSPTGGGQPQHF. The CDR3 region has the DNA TGTGCCAGCAGCCCAACCGGGGGGGGCCAGCCCCAGCATTTT.

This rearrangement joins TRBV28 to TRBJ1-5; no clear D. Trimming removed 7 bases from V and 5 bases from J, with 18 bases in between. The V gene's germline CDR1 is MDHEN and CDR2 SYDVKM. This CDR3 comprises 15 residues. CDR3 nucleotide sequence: TGTGCCAGCACCCGGTGGTGGCAGGCCGATCAGCCCCAGCATTTT. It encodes CASTRWWQADQPQHF.

The CDR3: CASSQGSGGAGELFF. The CDR3 coding sequence is TGTGCCAGCAGCCAAGGCAGCGGGGGGGCCGGGGAGCTGTTTTTT. V and J are TRBV3-1 (or the pseudogene TRBV3-2) and TRBJ2-2; 10 bases map to TRBD2. Trimming cost V 1 base and J 6 bases; bases outside gene matches: 2. From germline, CDR1 is LGHDT and CDR2 YNNKEL (reference sequence). CDR3 length: 15 residues.

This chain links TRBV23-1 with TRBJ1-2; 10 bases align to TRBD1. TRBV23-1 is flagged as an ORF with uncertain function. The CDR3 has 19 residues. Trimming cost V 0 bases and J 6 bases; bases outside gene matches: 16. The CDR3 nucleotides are TGCGCCAGCAGTCAATCTTTTTTACCGGGACAGGGGAAGGGTCATGGCTACACCTTC. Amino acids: CASSQSFLPGQGKGHGYTF.

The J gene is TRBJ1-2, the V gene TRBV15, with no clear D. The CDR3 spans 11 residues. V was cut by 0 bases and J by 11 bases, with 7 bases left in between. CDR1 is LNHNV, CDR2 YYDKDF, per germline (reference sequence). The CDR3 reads CATSRDLTYTF. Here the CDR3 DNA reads TGTGCCACCAGCAGAGATTTGACTTACACCTTC.

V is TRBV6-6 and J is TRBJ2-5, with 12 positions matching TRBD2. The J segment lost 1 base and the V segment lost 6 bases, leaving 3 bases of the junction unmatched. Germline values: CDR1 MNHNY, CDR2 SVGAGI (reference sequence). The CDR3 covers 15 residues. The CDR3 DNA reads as TGTGCCAGCAGCCCTAGCGGGGGGGCCCAAGAGACCCAGTACTTC. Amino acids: CASSPSGGAQETQYF.

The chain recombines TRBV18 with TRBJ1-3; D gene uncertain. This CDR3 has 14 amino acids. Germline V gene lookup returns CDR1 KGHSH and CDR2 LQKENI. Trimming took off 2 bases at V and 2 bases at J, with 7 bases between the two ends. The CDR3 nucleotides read TGTGCCAGCTCACCAAAACTTCCTGGAAACACCATATATTTT. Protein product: CASSPKLPGNTIYF.

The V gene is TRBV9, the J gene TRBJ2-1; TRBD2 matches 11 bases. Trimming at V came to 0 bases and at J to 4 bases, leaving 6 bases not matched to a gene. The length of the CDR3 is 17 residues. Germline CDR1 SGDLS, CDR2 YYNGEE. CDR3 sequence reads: CASSVATGTSGYNEQFF. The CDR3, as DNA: TGTGCCAGCAGCGTAGCTACCGGGACTAGCGGTTACAATGAGCAGTTCTTC.